A single sample gave rise to the 20 T cell receptor beta chains below, sequenced in a study of cytomegalovirus exposure and HLA in healthy donors. A multiplex PCR was run with 60 Vbeta primers and 13 Jbeta primers. The protocol was immunoSEQ multiplex PCR, while the TCRdb copy is restricted to in-frame clones and leaves out a portion. The sample lists around 80,000 clones; around 79% were seen once. The sample taken for sequencing was PBMCs. The receptors were sampled from a man aged 40-55 years in good health and CMV-seronegative.

This clone has a single count. The rearrangement uses TRBV7-2 and TRBJ2-1; TRBD2 agrees at 8 bases. V lost 5 bases to trimming and J lost 4 bases; unmatched junction nucleotides: 4. Germline V gene lookup returns CDR1 SGHTA and CDR2 FQGNSA. CDR3 length: 14 amino acids. The CDR3 coding sequence is TGTGCCAGCAGCCGTGAGCGGGGGTACAATGAGCAGTTCTTC. Encoded protein: CASSRERGYNEQFF.

The chain has TRBV2 and TRBJ2-5; D is ambiguous. The V gene lost 7 bases and the J gene lost 5 bases, with 11 bases spanning the gap. The CDR3 length is 12 residues. Germline CDR1 is SNHLY and CDR2 is FYNNEI. The CDR3 nucleotides are TGTGCCAGCATTAGTGCCGGGGAGACCCAGTACTTC. Translating gives CASISAGETQYF.

V and J are TRBV6-5 and TRBJ2-4; TRBD2 matches at 10 bases. CDR1 is MNHEY and CDR2 is SVGAGI in the germline V gene. The CDR3 sequence is 15 residues long. V lost 4 bases and J lost 7; bases outside the gene matches: 7. The CDR3, as DNA: TGTGCCAGCAGTTCACTAACTAGCGGGGAGAACATTCAGTACTTC. Protein sequence: CASSSLTSGENIQYF.

The rearrangement uses TRBV27 and TRBJ2-2; 7 nucleotides agree with TRBD2. The CDR3 has 15 amino acids. In germline, CDR1 is MNHEY, CDR2 SMNVEV (reference sequence). V lost 5 bases, J lost 6 bases, and 9 bases stayed unmatched. The CDR3 reads CASSPGPRGAGELFF. CDR3 DNA: TGTGCCAGCAGTCCCGGTCCCCGGGGGGCCGGGGAGCTGTTTTTT.

The chain couples TRBV27 to TRBJ2-5; 7 bases match TRBD1. In germline, CDR1 is MNHEY, CDR2 SMNVEV (reference sequence). J gave up 2 bases and V 5 bases, and 11 bases lay outside the gene matches. The length of the CDR3 is 16 residues. The CDR3 loop is CASSPTQTGRQETQYF. The DNA for the CDR3 is TGTGCCAGCAGTCCGACCCAGACAGGGAGACAAGAGACCCAGTACTTC.

The chain joins TRBV4-2 to TRBJ2-1, with 9 bases identical to TRBD2. Germline CDR1 LGHNA, CDR2 YNFKEQ. The CDR3 runs 17 residues. V gave up 3 bases and J gave up 8 bases; unmatched junction bases: 14. The CDR3 here is CASSHVLRTSAADEQFF. The DNA of the CDR3 is TGTGCCAGCAGCCACGTCCTTCGGACTAGCGCGGCGGATGAGCAGTTCTTC.

The chain links TRBV19 to TRBJ2-2; 14 nucleotides agree with TRBD2. From germline, CDR1 is LNHDA and CDR2 SQIVND (reference sequence). This CDR3 comprises 19 residues. J lost 5 bases, V lost 5 bases, and 13 bases had no gene match. The CDR3 is CASSPPGTSGGRRTGELFF. Written as DNA, the CDR3 is TGTGCCAGTAGTCCCCCCGGGACTAGCGGGGGCCGACGGACCGGGGAGCTGTTTTTT.

This clone was seen more than once but under ten times. The genes are TRBV5-1 and TRBJ2-3; TRBD2 agrees at 7 bases. This CDR3 comprises 13 residues. CDR1 SGHRS and CDR2 YFSETQ come from the germline V gene. After removal of 4 bases from V and 3 bases from J, the junction contained 2 bases not matched to a gene. The CDR3 loop is CASSPGGTDTQYF. CDR3 in DNA: TGCGCCAGCAGCCCGGGGGGTACAGATACGCAGTATTTT.

The V and J genes are TRBV19 and TRBJ2-1, with a possible D match to TRBD2 (5 bases). Deletions cut 8 bases from V and 7 bases from J, with 6 bases between. The CDR3 totals 10 residues. Germline-derived CDR1 and CDR2 are LNHDA and SQIVND (reference sequence). The CDR3: CASGLNEQFF. DNA of the CDR3: TGTGCCAGTGGACTTAATGAGCAGTTCTTC.

This chain connects TRBV15 to TRBJ2-4, with 15 bases that match TRBD2. V lost 9 bases and J lost 2; bases outside the gene matches: 11. There are 18 residues in the CDR3. Germline-derived CDR1 and CDR2 are LNHNV and YYDKDF (reference sequence). As DNA, the CDR3 is TGTGCCACGCGAGGACTAGCGGGAGGGCCGGCGTCCAAAAACATTCAGTACTTC. Protein sequence: CATRGLAGGPASKNIQYF.

V gene TRBV7-9 combines with J gene TRBJ1-3; the D gene is possibly TRBD1 (6 bases). The CDR3 runs 16 residues. Germline V gene data show CDR1 as SEHNR and CDR2 as FQNEAQ (reference sequence). The V end lost 5 bases, the J end lost 4 bases, and 18 bases lay between the germline ends. CDR3 residues: CASSTGPTGTGNTIYF. The DNA of the CDR3 is TGTGCCAGCAGCACCGGCCCAACCGGGACAGGAAACACCATATATTTT. Full variable domain (outside the CDR3, taken from reference TRBV7-9 and TRBJ1-3): DTGVSQNPRHKITKRGQNVTFRCDPISEHNRLYWYRQTLGQGPEFLTYFQNEAQLEKSRLLSDRFSAERPKGSFSTLEIQRTEQGDSAMYLCASSTGPTGTGNTIYFGEGSWLTVV.

The chain couples TRBV13 to TRBJ1-3; D is ambiguous. CDR1 and CDR2 (germline): PRHDT, FYEKMQ (reference sequence). The CDR3 consists of 15 residues. Trimming removed 4 bases from V and 3 bases from J, with 13 bases in between. For the CDR3, the DNA is TGTGCCAGCAGCTGGGAAGAGGGAAGTGGAAACACCATATATTTT. Residues: CASSWEEGSGNTIYF.

The V and J genes are TRBV28 and TRBJ2-5; a weak D match, TRBD2 (7 bases). V was shortened by 3 bases and J by 2 bases, with 10 bases between the two germline ends. This CDR3 contains 14 residues. The germline gives CDR1 MDHEN, CDR2 SYDVKM. CDR3 DNA sequence: TGTGCCAGCAGTTTCGGGGGGCGACAAGAGACCCAGTACTTC. Its translation is CASSFGGRQETQYF.

The rearrangement uses TRBV28 and TRBJ1-5; tentatively, D is TRBD1 (5 bases). The CDR3 runs 17 residues. Germline CDR1 and CDR2: MDHEN and SYDVKM. V gave up 4 bases and J gave up 2 bases, with 18 bases separating them. CDR3 loop: CASSSPSGVRGNQPQHF. The CDR3 DNA is TGTGCCAGCAGTTCCCCATCGGGGGTTAGGGGCAATCAGCCCCAGCATTTT.

The J gene is TRBJ1-1, the V gene TRBV30; D is undetermined. Trimming took off 2 bases at V and 5 bases at J, with 15 bases between the two ends. The CDR3 consists of 14 residues. The germline gives CDR1 GTSNPN, CDR2 SVGIG (reference sequence). CDR3 sequence (DNA): TGTGCCTGGAGTAAGGTCCGATTGAGGACTGAAGCTTTCTTT. Translating gives CAWSKVRLRTEAFF. Drawing the rest from reference TRBV30 and TRBJ1-1, the complete variable domain is SQTIHQWPATLVQPVGSPLSLECTVEGTSNPNLYWYRQAAGRGLQLLFYSVGIGQISSEVPQNLSASRPQDRQFILSSKKLLLSDSGFYLCAWSKVRLRTEAFFGQGTRLTVV.

The chain employs TRBV21-1 and TRBJ1-5; no DNA check was done on the table's D call, TRBD1. TRBV21-1 corresponds to a pseudogene. CDR3 length equals 14 residues. For the CDR3, the DNA is TGTGCCAGCAGCAAAGCAGGGGGCATTGAGCCCCAGCATTTT. It encodes CASSKAGGIEPQHF.

The chain couples TRBV5-6 to TRBJ2-7; 8 bases are a match to TRBD1. The germline CDR1 and CDR2 sequences are SGHDT and YYEEEE. The length of the CDR3 is 14 residues. V lost 4 bases, J lost 0 bases, and 3 bases stayed unmatched. In DNA form, the CDR3 reads TGTGCCAGCAGCGCCGGGACAGGCTCCTACGAGCAGTACTTC. It yields the protein CASSAGTGSYEQYF.

V and J are TRBV2 and TRBJ1-4; 7 nucleotides line up with TRBD1. Trimming cost V 8 bases and J 5 bases; bases outside gene matches: 5. This CDR3 is built from 13 residues. From germline, CDR1 is SNHLY and CDR2 FYNNEI. The CDR3 loop reads CASGTVLNEKLFF. Written as DNA, the CDR3 is TGTGCCAGCGGGACAGTTTTAAATGAAAAACTGTTTTTT.

The chain combines TRBV5-4 with TRBJ2-5; D is undetermined. The J call could be wrong; TRBJ2-7 is a better fit for the DNA end. This CDR3 spans 14 amino acids. CDR1 and CDR2 (germline): SGHNT, YYREEE (reference sequence). CDR3 in amino acids: CASSLDLSSYEQYF. DNA for the CDR3: TGTGCCAGCAGCTTGGACTTAAGCTCCTACGAGCAGTACTTC.

This chain links TRBV4-2 with TRBJ1-1, with D possibly matching TRBD1 (6 bases). The CDR3 is 17 residues long. In germline, CDR1 is LGHNA, CDR2 YNFKEQ. V shed 0 bases and J shed 0 bases, with 14 bases lying between them. CDR3 loop: CASSQDTPGVMNTEAFF. In DNA form, the CDR3 reads TGTGCCAGCAGCCAAGATACCCCAGGGGTAATGAACACTGAAGCTTTCTTT.